The text below deals with one T cell receptor beta chain. The PCR was carried out with 60 Vbeta primers and 13 Jbeta primers. Profiling relied on immunoSEQ multiplex PCR, and the TCRdb table lists in-frame clones only, not all of them. The repertoire holds 160,000 or so clones, with 80% as singletons. The entry originates in a study of cytomegalovirus exposure and HLA in healthy donors. The clonotype was recovered from a man younger than 45 in good health and CMV-seronegative. Sequencing was done on a sample of PBMCs.

The CDR3 spells CASSLGAGQGPYYGYTF. As DNA, the CDR3 is TGTGCCAGCAGCTTGGGAGCGGGGCAGGGACCCTACTATGGCTACACCTTC. The gene calls are TRBV7-9 and TRBJ1-2; D might be TRBD1 (5 bases). This CDR3 spans 17 amino acids. Between the trimmed V and J ends, which lost 3 bases and 3 bases, there was a span of 20 bases. CDR1 is SEHNR and CDR2 is FQNEAQ in the germline V gene (reference sequence). The full variable domain, with the rest looked up from reference TRBV7-9 and TRBJ1-2, is DTGVSQNPRHKITKRGQNVTFRCDPISEHNRLYWYRQTLGQGPEFLTYFQNEAQLEKSRLLSDRFSAERPKGSFSTLEIQRTEQGDSAMYLCASSLGAGQGPYYGYTFGSGTRLTVV.